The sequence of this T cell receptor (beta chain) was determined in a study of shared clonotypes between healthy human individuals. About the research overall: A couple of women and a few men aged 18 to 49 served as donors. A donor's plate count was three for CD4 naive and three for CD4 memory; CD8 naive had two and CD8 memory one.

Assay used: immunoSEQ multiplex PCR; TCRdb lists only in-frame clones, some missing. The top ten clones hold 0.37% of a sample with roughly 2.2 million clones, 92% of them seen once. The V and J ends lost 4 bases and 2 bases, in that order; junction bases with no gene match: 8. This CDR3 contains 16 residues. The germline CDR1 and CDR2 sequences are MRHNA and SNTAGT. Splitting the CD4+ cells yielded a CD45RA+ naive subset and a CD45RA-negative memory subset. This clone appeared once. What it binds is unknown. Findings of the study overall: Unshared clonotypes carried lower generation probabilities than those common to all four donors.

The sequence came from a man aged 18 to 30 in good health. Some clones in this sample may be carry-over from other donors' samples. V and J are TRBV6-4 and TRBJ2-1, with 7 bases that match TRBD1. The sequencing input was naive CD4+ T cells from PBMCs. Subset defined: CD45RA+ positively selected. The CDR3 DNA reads TGTGCCAGCAGTGCCGAGGGACAGACTACCTACAATGAGCAGTTCTTC. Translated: CASSAEGQTTYNEQFF.